This T cell receptor beta chain was recovered during a study of T cells in Graves' hyperthyroidism and ophthalmopathy (dated by TCRdb to about 2019). Notes on the research overall: Peripheral blood samples were taken at initial diagnosis, before any treatment was given. The study also compared thyroid tissue and blood T-cell repertoires from more than 5 Graves' hyperthyroidism patients. Following sampling, methimazole starting at 30 mg daily was given to hyperthyroidism patients, and high-dose intravenous methylprednisolone was given to ophthalmopathy patients. According to the paper, TCR Vbeta CDR3 sequencing was carried out on more than 120 peripheral blood samples, which came from under 50 ophthalmopathy, under 85 hyperthyroidism and 17 progressor patients. The 95 to 100 discovery patients were randomly divided into training and test sets at a 7:3 ratio. Prospective prediction of ophthalmopathy was tested in an independent validation cohort consisting of some 18 hyperthyroidism patients and around 16 patients who later progressed to ophthalmopathy. To identify TCR V-J signatures that set the groups apart, the researchers used a discovery cohort of about a hundred patients, made up of roughly 45 with Graves' ophthalmopathy and 57 with stable Graves' hyperthyroidism.

Comments on this clonotype: Its antigen has not been determined. Within one base of it there is no much larger clone, and no base qualities were kept.

The full study reports these points: No statistical method was used to fix the sample size in advance, and group allocation was not hidden from the investigators. During validation, the model predicted progression to ophthalmopathy a median of approximately six months ahead of onset, with 60% to 71% sensitivity and less than 85% specificity. A 13 V-J signature model separated ophthalmopathy from stable hyperthyroidism, with just over 85% sensitivity and about 81% specificity in cross-validation and 80%/75% in testing. Blood samples also contained most of the expanded thyroid clonotypes (frequency above 0.001), which suggests that blood repertoires may reflect thyroid immune responses.

The germline V gene (reference sequence) provides CDR1 DFQATT and CDR2 SNEGSKA. Trimming costs V 1 base and J 0 bases, and their ends lie 10 bases apart. CDR3 length: 15 amino acids, cysteine to phenylalanine. Solely the CDR3 DNA is kept, with 45 bases framed from the first base. The TCR beta CDR3 regions were amplified from the RNA transcripts. The first round of RT-PCR for the TCR CDR3 was performed with the HTBI primer set and the Qiagen OneStep RT-PCR kit. A second multiplex PCR round built the libraries, followed by size selection and purification. Sequencing of the libraries was done on an Illumina HiSeq2000 using paired-end 100 bp reads. The paper's processing steps were these. Raw data were processed with SOAPnuke, discarding reads with adapters, uncalled bases, mean Phred below 15, or no exact constant-primer or identifier match. High-quality paired reads were merged using COPE v1.2.5, and each unique nucleotide sequence was defined as a clonotype. MiTCR v1.1 was used to align clonotypes to the IMGT TRBV, TRBD and TRBJ reference segments. Only V-J combinations with frequency above 0.0001, covering 99.2% of repertoires, were analysed. The TCS score was defined as F50 (clonal expansion) divided by E x V (chaos), with BLOSUM62-based TCRdist calculated between CDR3 peptides within each V-J. Welch's t-statistics and random forest reduced around 520 V-J features to about 12, which were used in a naive Bayes classifier (R e1071). The public sequencing data were trimmed at Q25 with fastp and processed into clonotypes with MiXCR by TCRdb, which kept only in-frame beta chains. Entries that share a CDR3 protein sequence are merged under the most common genes and DNA. What appears here as the V and J calls and clone size reflects TCRdb's work, not the paper's. The sample yields more than 450,000 distinct CDR3 sequences; 15% to 20% were counted once. The ten biggest clones cover roughly 50% of the sample.

Ophthalmopathy patients had moderately to severely active disease, Clinical Activity Score of at least 3, NOSPECS grade of at least 4, and duration under 3 months. The study excluded patients with uncontrolled infections, other autoimmune diseases, pregnancy or lactation. Clinical symptoms, serum thyroxine and TRAb, thyroid ultrasound, and orbital computed tomography formed the basis for the diagnoses. PBMCs were isolated from approximately 10 ml of fresh peripheral blood by Ficoll-Paque density gradient centrifugation. Total RNA was extracted using Trizol reagent, and RNA quality was assessed on an Agilent 2100 Bioanalyzer.

The sequencing input was blood. The TCR comes from a middle-aged man with Graves' ophthalmopathy. The sequence joins TRBV20-1 to TRBJ1-3; no D gene call is confident. The nucleotides are TGCAGTGCTAGAGTAGGCCGGGGCTCTGGAAACACCATATATTTT. This is translated as CSARVGRGSGNTIYF.